The text below deals with one T cell receptor beta chain. This sample stems from a study of blood T cell repertoires in COVID-19. Measured with immunoSEQ multiplex PCR; TCRdb has only the in-frame clones, and not every one. The sample shows roughly 260,000 clones, around 90% of them seen only once. The V and J ends lost 1 base and 8 bases, in that order; junction bases with no gene match: 9. Per the germline V gene, CDR1 is SEHNR and CDR2 is FQNEAQ (reference sequence). This CDR3 has 15 residues. The specimen was peripheral blood. The chain recombines TRBV7-9 with TRBJ1-1, with 8 positions matching TRBD1. This TCR was sampled from a man in his 60s who had recovered from COVID-19. CDR3 coding DNA: TGTGCCAGCAGCTTAGGGACAGGGATGCTAGGCGAAGCTTTCTTT. It codes for CASSLGTGMLGEAFF.